The clone carrying this T cell receptor (beta chain) was detected ten times or more. The entry originates in a study of blood T cell repertoires in COVID-19. Whole-study context: The study drew acute and convalescent COVID-19 samples from the United States, Italy and Spain.

The germline V gene has CDR1 KGHSH and CDR2 LQKENI. The CDR3 runs 14 residues. V was shortened by 2 bases and J by 4 bases, with 9 bases between the two germline ends. Assignment of participants to cohorts was predicated upon participant-reported clinical history. Before being deemed recovered, Cohort 3 donors had two negative PCRs, clearance, or symptom resolution. In the authors' methods: Amplification with reference gene primers provided the estimates of nucleated cell counts. Assay used: immunoSEQ multiplex PCR; TCRdb lists only in-frame clones, some missing. V and J calls and clone size are those listed in that table; D and trimming were worked out from the DNA. The data contain approximately 490,000 clones, less than 90% of them singletons.

The chain carries TRBV18 and TRBJ1-3, with a tentative D call TRBD1 (5 bases). The TCR sequence derives from a woman aged 55-69 years who had recovered from COVID-19. Sequenced input: PBMCs or T cells enriched from blood (not recorded which). CDR3 nucleotide sequence: TGTGCCAGCTCACCAGCAGGGAACGGAAACACCATATATTTT. Protein: CASSPAGNGNTIYF.